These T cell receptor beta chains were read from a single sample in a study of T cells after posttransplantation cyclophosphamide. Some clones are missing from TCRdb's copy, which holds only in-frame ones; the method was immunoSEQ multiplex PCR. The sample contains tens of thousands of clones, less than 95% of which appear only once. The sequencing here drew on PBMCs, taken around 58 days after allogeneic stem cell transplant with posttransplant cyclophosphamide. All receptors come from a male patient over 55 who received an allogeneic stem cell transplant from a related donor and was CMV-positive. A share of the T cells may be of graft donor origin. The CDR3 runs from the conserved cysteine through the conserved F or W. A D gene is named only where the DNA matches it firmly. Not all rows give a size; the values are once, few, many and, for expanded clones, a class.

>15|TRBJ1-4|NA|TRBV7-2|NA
CASSLSGLMNEKLFF
TGTGCCAGCAGCTTATCGGGACTCATGAATGAAAAACTGTTTTTT
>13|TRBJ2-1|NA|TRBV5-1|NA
CASSPPEQDEQFF
TGCGCCAGCAGCCCCCCCGAACAGGATGAGCAGTTCTTC
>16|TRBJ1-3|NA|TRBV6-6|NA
CASVSGQIFSGNTIYF
TGTGCCAGCGTCTCAGGACAGATCTTCTCTGGAAACACCATATATTTT
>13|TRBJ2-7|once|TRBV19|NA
CASSIDRVHEQYF
TGTGCCAGTAGTATAGACAGGGTCCACGAGCAGTACTTC
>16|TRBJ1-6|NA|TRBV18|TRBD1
CASSSPAGTADSPLHF
TGTGCCAGCTCATCCCCTGCCGGGACAGCTGATTCACCCCTCCACTTT
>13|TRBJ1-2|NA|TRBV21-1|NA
CASSKSARDGYTF
TGTGCCAGCAGCAAGTCGGCGAGGGATGGCTACACCTTC
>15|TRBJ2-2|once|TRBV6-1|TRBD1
CASTNGQVNTGELFF
TGTGCCAGCACTAACGGACAGGTGAACACCGGGGAGCTGTTTTTT
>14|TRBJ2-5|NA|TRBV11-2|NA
CASSFSAGEETQYF
TGTGCCAGCAGCTTTTCAGCAGGGGAGGAGACCCAGTACTTC
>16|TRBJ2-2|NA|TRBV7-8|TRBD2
CASFRPGGANTGELFF
TGTGCCAGCTTCCGGCCGGGGGGAGCGAACACCGGGGAGCTGTTTTTT
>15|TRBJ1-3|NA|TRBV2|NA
CASGPWAPSGNTIYF
TGTGCCAGCGGTCCCTGGGCTCCCTCTGGAAACACCATATATTTT
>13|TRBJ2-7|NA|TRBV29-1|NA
CSVVPRGDYEQYF
TGCAGCGTTGTACCCAGGGGAGACTACGAGCAGTACTTC
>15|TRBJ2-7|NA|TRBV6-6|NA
CASSNLLRDSYEQYF
TGTGCCAGCAGCAACCTCCTCAGGGACTCCTACGAGCAGTACTTC
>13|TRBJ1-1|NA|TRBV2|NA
CASSGEENTEAFF
TGTGCCAGCAGTGGGGAGGAGAACACTGAAGCTTTCTTT
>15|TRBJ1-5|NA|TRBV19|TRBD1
CASSIGQGPHQPQHF
TGTGCCAGTAGTATCGGACAGGGCCCGCATCAGCCCCAGCATTTT
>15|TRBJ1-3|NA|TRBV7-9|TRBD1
CASSLRQGSGNTIYF
TGTGCCAGCAGCCTCCGACAGGGGTCTGGAAACACCATATATTTT
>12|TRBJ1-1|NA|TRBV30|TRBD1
CAWNRGITEAFF
TGTGCCTGGAACAGGGGAATCACTGAAGCTTTCTTT
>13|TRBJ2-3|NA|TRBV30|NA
CAWSGGRTDTQYF
TGTGCCTGGAGCGGGGGGCGGACAGATACGCAGTATTTT
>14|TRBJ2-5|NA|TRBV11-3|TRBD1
CASSQGQGEETQYF
TGTGCCAGCAGCCAGGGACAGGGGGAAGAGACCCAGTACTTC
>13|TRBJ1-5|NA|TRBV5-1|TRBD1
CASSFEGAQPQHF
TGCGCCAGCAGCTTTGAGGGGGCTCAGCCCCAGCATTTT
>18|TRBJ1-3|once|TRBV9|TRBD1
CASSVSSTQGARGNTIYF
TGTGCCAGCAGCGTATCGTCAACGCAGGGGGCGCGAGGAAACACCATATATTTT
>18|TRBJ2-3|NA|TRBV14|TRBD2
CASSRPGLAGGRADTQYF
TGTGCCAGCAGCCGACCGGGACTAGCGGGGGGAAGAGCAGATACGCAGTATTTT
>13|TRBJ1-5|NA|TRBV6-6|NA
CASRQDSNQPQHF
TGTGCCAGCAGACAGGATAGCAATCAGCCCCAGCATTTT
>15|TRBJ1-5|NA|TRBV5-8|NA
CASSLVTRGNQPQHF
TGTGCCAGCAGCTTGGTTACCAGGGGCAATCAGCCCCAGCATTTT
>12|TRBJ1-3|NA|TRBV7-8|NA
CASSQQGNTIYF
TGTGCCAGCAGCCAACAGGGAAACACCATATATTTT
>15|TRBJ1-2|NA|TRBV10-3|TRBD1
CAISTGGNQIDGYTF
TGTGCCATCAGTACAGGGGGAAATCAAATCGATGGCTACACCTTC
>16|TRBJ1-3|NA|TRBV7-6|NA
CASSPERDSTGNTIYF
TGTGCCAGCAGCCCGGAAAGGGACTCCACTGGAAACACCATATATTTT
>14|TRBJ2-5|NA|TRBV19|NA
CASSIAGAQETQYF
TGTGCCAGTAGTATAGCAGGGGCCCAAGAGACCCAGTACTTC